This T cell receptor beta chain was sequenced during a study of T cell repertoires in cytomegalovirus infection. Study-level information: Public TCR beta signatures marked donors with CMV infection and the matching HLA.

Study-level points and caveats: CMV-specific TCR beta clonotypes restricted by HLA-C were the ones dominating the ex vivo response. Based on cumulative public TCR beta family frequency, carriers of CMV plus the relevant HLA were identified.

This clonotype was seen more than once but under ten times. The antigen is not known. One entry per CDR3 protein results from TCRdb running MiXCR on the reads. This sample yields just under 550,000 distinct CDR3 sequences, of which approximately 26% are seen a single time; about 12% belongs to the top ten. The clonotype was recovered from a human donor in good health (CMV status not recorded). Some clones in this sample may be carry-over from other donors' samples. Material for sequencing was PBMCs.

The CDR3 loop reads CASRAFLDTQYF. In nucleotides, the CDR3 is TGCGCCAGCAGGGCCTTCTTAGATACGCAGTATTTT. J is TRBJ2-3 and V is TRBV10-2; no firm D call. The length of the CDR3 is 12 residues. The V end was cut by 6 bases, the J end by 5 bases, with 9 bases between. From germline, CDR1 is WSHSY and CDR2 SAAADI.